This T cell receptor beta chain was captured in a study of blood T cell repertoires in COVID-19. Study information: Italy, Spain and the United States were the sources of the convalescent and acute COVID-19 samples.

Per the original methods: Using reference gene primer amplification, nucleated cell counts were estimated. Sequencing used immunoSEQ multiplex PCR; TCRdb keeps in-frame clones, though not all of them. V, J and clone size are taken as reported in that table, and D and trimming were inferred from the DNA itself. The table shows more than 120,000 clones, with over 80% occurring only once. V lost 6 bases to trimming and J lost 1 base; unmatched junction nucleotides: 6. CDR1 MGHDK and CDR2 SYGVNS come from the germline V gene. This CDR3 is 15 amino acids long. Sequencing input: peripheral blood. This sequence was found in a woman aged 50 to 60 with acute or convalescent COVID-19. The chain uses TRBV25-1 and TRBJ2-3, with 8 nucleotides matching TRBD2. Written as DNA, the CDR3 is TGTGCCAGCAGAACTAGCGGTTCTCGCACAGATACGCAGTATTTT. Translating gives CASRTSGSRTDTQYF.